These T cell receptor beta chains were read from a single sample in a study of blood T cell repertoires in COVID-19. Measured with immunoSEQ multiplex PCR; TCRdb has only the in-frame clones, and not every one. This table holds 250,000 to 350,000 clones, roughly 86% found once. Sequences were obtained from peripheral blood. Source of these receptors: a woman younger than 45 with COVID-19, enrolled during active disease. Both conserved end residues are part of each CDR3. The D gene is left open where the match is weak. A row's size may be missing; if present it is once, few, many or a size class.

J: TRBJ1-1; V: TRBV27; D: TRBD1; size: .; DNA: TGTGCCAGCAGTCCGAGACAGGGGAGATCTGTACTGAGCCTGGAAGCTTTCTTT; CDR3: CASSPRQGRSVLSLEAFF
J: TRBJ1-1; V: TRBV5-5; D: TRBD1; size: .; DNA: TGTGCCAGCAGCCCACCCCCGACAGGGGTAGGGACTGAAGCTTTCTTT; CDR3: CASSPPPTGVGTEAFF
J: TRBJ2-1; V: TRBV4-3; D: TRBD2; size: .; DNA: TGCGCCAGCAGCCAAGAAAATAGCGGGAGCGGATATGAGCAGTTCTTC; CDR3: CASSQENSGSGYEQFF
J: TRBJ1-5; V: TRBV19; D: .; size: few; DNA: TGTGCCAGTAGTATAGTAGATCAGCCCCAGCATTTT; CDR3: CASSIVDQPQHF
J: TRBJ1-5; V: TRBV24-1; D: TRBD1; size: .; DNA: TGTGCCACCAGTGATTGGACAGGGAATCAGCCCCAGCATTTT; CDR3: CATSDWTGNQPQHF
J: TRBJ2-3; V: TRBV29-1; D: .; size: .; DNA: TGCAGCGGGAGCGCCCCGCTGGCAGATACGCAGTATTTT; CDR3: CSGSAPLADTQYF
J: TRBJ1-3; V: TRBV2; D: .; size: .; DNA: TGTGCCAGCAGTGAAGCCTTAACAGGGATAGGAAACACCATATATTTT; CDR3: CASSEALTGIGNTIYF
J: TRBJ2-2; V: TRBV28; D: TRBD2; size: .; DNA: TGTGCCAGCAGTTCCTCGACTAGCAGTGGCCGGGAGCTGTTTTTT; CDR3: CASSSSTSSGRELFF
J: TRBJ2-3; V: TRBV2; D: TRBD2; size: .; DNA: TGTGCCAGCAGTGAACGGAGCGGGAGGATGACGACAGATACGCAGTATTTT; CDR3: CASSERSGRMTTDTQYF
J: TRBJ1-4; V: TRBV7-9; D: TRBD1; size: .; DNA: TGTGCCAGCAGCTTACCCGGGACAGGGTCCGAAAAACTGTTTTTT; CDR3: CASSLPGTGSEKLFF
J: TRBJ1-2; V: TRBV20-1; D: .; size: .; DNA: TGCAGTGAATGTCGAATTGAGGGCTACACCTTC; CDR3: CSECRIEGYTF
J: TRBJ2-7; V: TRBV5-1; D: .; size: .; DNA: TGCGCCAGCAGCCCCGACGTGGGCGGGCTCCCCTACGAGCAGTACTTC; CDR3: CASSPDVGGLPYEQYF
J: TRBJ1-6; V: TRBV10-2; D: .; size: .; DNA: TGCGCCAGCAGTGAAGGGGCTTCACCCCTCCACTTT; CDR3: CASSEGASPLHF
J: TRBJ1-2; V: TRBV25-1; D: .; size: .; DNA: TGTGCCAGCAGTGAATCGAGAGGGCCCCATGGCTACACCTTC; CDR3: CASSESRGPHGYTF
J: TRBJ2-3; V: TRBV15; D: TRBD2; size: .; DNA: TGTGCCACCAGCAGTGATACTAGCGGGAGAGGGGATACGCAGTATTTT; CDR3: CATSSDTSGRGDTQYF